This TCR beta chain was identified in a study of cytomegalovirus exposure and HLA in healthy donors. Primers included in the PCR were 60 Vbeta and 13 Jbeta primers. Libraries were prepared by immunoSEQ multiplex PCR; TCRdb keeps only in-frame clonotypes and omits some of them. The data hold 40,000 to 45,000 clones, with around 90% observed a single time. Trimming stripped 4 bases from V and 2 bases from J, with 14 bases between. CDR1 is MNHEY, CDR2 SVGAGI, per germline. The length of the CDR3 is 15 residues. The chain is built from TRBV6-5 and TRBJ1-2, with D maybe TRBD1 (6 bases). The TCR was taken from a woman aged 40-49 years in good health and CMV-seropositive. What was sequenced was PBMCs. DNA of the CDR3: TGTGCCAGCAGTTTACAGGGATCCGGGAACTATGGCTACACCTTC. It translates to CASSLQGSGNYGYTF.